The 5 T cell receptor beta chains listed next were all sequenced from one sample in a study of shared clonotypes between healthy human individuals. Generated by immunoSEQ multiplex PCR, the TCRdb table keeps only in-frame clones and is missing some. The sample yields millions of clones, approximately 95% seen once. What was sequenced was naive CD4+ T cells from PBMCs. Subset in this sample: CD45RA+ positively selected. These receptors originate from a man aged 18-30 years in good health. Some clones in this sample may be carry-over from other donors' samples.

This sequence joins TRBV6-5 and TRBJ2-3; D is tentatively TRBD1 or TRBD2 (5 bases each). V lost 5 bases and J lost 6, with 12 bases in between. Per the germline V gene, CDR1 is MNHEY and CDR2 is SVGAGI. The CDR3 totals 13 residues. The CDR3 sequence is CASSPGLTDTQYF. In nucleotides, the CDR3 is TGTGCCAGCAGTCCGGGGCTTACGGATACGCAGTATTTT.

A remark on this clone: The same CDR3 arises from other DNA sequences in this sample as well. This sequence joins TRBV30 and TRBJ2-1; D remains unclear. V was clipped by 0 bases and J by 8 bases, with 14 bases between them. The length of the CDR3 is 14 residues. Germline lookup yields CDR1 GTSNPN and CDR2 SVGIG (reference sequence). As DNA, the CDR3 is TGTGCCTGGAGTGTATTAAGGTTGGCGGATGAGCAGTTCTTC. It yields the protein CAWSVLRLADEQFF. Using reference TRBV30 and TRBJ2-1 for the parts outside the CDR3, the full variable domain is SQTIHQWPATLVQPVGSPLSLECTVEGTSNPNLYWYRQAAGRGLQLLFYSVGIGQISSEVPQNLSASRPQDRQFILSSKKLLLSDSGFYLCAWSVLRLADEQFFGPGTRLTVL.

This chain uses TRBV7-9 with TRBJ2-3; a possible D gene is TRBD2 (6 bases). CDR1 and CDR2 (germline): SEHNR, FQNEAQ (reference sequence). Between the trimmed V and J ends, which lost 8 bases and 2 bases, there was a span of 14 bases. This CDR3 is built from 14 residues. The chain's CDR3 is CASGRGINTDTQYF. Here the CDR3 DNA reads TGTGCCAGCGGGCGGGGAATCAACACAGATACGCAGTATTTT.

CDR3 in DNA: TGCAGCGTTGAAGATCGCGGTATTTCCTACGAGCAGTACTTC. It translates to CSVEDRGISYEQYF. V and J are TRBV29-1 and TRBJ2-7; D call uncertain. This CDR3 spans 14 amino acids. V was shortened by 0 bases and J by 1 base, with 10 bases between the two germline ends. CDR1 is SQVTM, CDR2 ANQGSEA, per germline.

DNA for the CDR3: TGCGCCAGCAGCTCTGGACGGATCTTTACTGAAGCTTTCTTT. Amino acid sequence: CASSSGRIFTEAFF. The rearrangement links TRBV5-1 to TRBJ1-1; D gene uncertain. Trimming took off 3 bases at V and 5 bases at J, with 14 bases between the two ends. CDR1 SGHRS and CDR2 YFSETQ come from the germline V gene. The CDR3 is 14 amino acids.